This T cell receptor (beta chain) was identified in a study of blood T cell repertoires in COVID-19. Study information: The origin of the acute and convalescent COVID-19 samples was the United States, Italy and Spain.

After removal of 7 bases from V and 4 bases from J, the junction contained 9 bases not matched to a gene. The CDR3 totals 13 residues. Germline CDR1 GTSNPN, CDR2 SVGIG (reference sequence). This clone was counted at least ten times. Using immunoSEQ multiplex PCR, the repertoire was profiled, and TCRdb retains in-frame clones only, with some absent. The table records approximately 28,000 clones, roughly 70% of them present only once. The chain recombines TRBV30 with TRBJ2-7; 8 bases are a match to TRBD1. Source material: peripheral blood. This clonotype was sampled from a boy aged 2 to 10 with active or convalescent COVID-19. In DNA form, the CDR3 reads TGTGCCTTACTCACGTACAGGGGGTACGAGCAGTACTTC. Its translation is CALLTYRGYEQYF.